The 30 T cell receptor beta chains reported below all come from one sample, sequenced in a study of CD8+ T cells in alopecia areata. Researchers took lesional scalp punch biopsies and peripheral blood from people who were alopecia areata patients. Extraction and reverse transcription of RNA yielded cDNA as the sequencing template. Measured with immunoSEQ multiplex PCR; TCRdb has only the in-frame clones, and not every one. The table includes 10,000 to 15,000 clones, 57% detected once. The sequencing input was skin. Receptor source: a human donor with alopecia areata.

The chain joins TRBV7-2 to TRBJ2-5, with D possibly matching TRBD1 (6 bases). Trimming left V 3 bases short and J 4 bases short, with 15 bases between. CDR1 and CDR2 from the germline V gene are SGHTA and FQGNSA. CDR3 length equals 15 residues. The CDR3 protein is CASSLGRGAVETQYF. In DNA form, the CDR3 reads TGTGCCAGCAGCTTGGGCAGGGGAGCAGTAGAGACCCAGTACTTC.

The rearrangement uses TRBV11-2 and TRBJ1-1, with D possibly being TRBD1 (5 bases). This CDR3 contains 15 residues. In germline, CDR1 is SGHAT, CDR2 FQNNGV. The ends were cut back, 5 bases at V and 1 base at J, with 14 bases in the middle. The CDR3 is CASSARGLRNTEAFF. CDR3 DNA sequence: TGTGCCAGCAGCGCAAGGGGTCTGAGGAACACTGAAGCTTTCTTT.

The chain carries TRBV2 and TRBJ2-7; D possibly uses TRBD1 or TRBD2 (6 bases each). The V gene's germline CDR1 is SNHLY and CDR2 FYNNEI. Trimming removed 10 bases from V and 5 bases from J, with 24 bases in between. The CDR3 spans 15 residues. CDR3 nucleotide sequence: TGTGCCACCGTATTAAGCCCACAGGGACTCCACGAGCAGTACTTC. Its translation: CATVLSPQGLHEQYF.

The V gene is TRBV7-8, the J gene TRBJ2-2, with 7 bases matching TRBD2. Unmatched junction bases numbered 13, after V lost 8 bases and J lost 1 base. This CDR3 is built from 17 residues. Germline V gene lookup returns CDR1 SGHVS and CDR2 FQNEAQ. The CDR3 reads CASRHQLGEGNTGELFF. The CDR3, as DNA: TGTGCCAGCCGGCACCAGCTGGGGGAGGGGAACACCGGGGAGCTGTTTTTT.

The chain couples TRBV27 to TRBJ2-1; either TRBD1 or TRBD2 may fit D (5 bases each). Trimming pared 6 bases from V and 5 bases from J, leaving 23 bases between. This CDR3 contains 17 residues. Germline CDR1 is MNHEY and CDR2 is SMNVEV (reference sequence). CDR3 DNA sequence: TGTGCCAGCAGCCTAACGGCCGGGACGGTTGGCAACAATGAGCAGTTCTTC. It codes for CASSLTAGTVGNNEQFF.

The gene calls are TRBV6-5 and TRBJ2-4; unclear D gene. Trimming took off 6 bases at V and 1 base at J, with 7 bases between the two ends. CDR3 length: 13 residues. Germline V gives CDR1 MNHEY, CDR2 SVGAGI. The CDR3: CASRESAKNIQYF. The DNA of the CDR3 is TGTGCCAGCAGGGAATCGGCCAAAAACATTCAGTACTTC.

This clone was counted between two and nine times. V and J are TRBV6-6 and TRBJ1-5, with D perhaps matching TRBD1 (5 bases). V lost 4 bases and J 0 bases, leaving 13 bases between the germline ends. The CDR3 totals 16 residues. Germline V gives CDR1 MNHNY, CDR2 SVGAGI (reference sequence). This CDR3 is CASSSRDGYSNQPQHF. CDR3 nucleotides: TGTGCCAGCAGTTCTAGGGACGGATATAGCAATCAGCCCCAGCATTTT.

Here the CDR3 DNA reads TGCAGTGCTAGAGTTGATGAGCAGTTCTTC. It codes for CSARVDEQFF. The genes are TRBV20-1 and TRBJ2-1, with no clear D. Per the germline V gene, CDR1 is DFQATT and CDR2 is SNEGSKA (reference sequence). This CDR3 region has 10 residues. The germline V and J ends were trimmed by 1 base and 8 bases, with 3 bases remaining between them.

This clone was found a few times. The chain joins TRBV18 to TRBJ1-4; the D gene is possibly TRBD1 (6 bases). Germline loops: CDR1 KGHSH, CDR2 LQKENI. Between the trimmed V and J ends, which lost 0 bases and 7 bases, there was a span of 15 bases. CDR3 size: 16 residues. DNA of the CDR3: TGTGCCAGCTCACCACCAGGGACACGGGGTGGTGAAAAACTGTTTTTT. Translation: CASSPPGTRGGEKLFF.

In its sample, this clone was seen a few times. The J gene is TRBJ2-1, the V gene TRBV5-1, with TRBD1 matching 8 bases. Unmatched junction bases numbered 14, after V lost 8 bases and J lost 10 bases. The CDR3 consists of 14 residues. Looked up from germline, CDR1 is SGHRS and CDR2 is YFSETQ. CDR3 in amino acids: CASQKGPGGEEQFF. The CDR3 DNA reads TGCGCCAGTCAAAAAGGTCCAGGGGGCGAGGAGCAGTTCTTC.

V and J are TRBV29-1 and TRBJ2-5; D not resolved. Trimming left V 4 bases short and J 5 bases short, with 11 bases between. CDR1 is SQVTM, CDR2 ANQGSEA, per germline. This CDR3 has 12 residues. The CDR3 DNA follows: TGCAGCGTTGTAGGCCTTTCCGAGACCCAGTACTTC. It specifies CSVVGLSETQYF.

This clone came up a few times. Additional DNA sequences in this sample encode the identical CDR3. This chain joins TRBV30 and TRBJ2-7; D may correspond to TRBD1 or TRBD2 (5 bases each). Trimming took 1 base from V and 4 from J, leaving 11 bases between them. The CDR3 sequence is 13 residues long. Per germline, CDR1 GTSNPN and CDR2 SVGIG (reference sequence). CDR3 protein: CAWSGRGGYEQYF. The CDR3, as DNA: TGTGCCTGGAGTGGAAGGGGCGGGTACGAGCAGTACTTC.

DNA for the CDR3: TGCGCCAGCAGTCAACCGGGGACAGGGAACTCCTACGAGCAGTACTTC. This translates into CASSQPGTGNSYEQYF. This sequence joins TRBV23-1 and TRBJ2-7; 9 nucleotides align to TRBD1. TRBV23-1 is annotated as an ORF whose role is uncertain. There are 16 residues in the CDR3. V lost 2 bases and J lost 0; bases outside the gene matches: 5.

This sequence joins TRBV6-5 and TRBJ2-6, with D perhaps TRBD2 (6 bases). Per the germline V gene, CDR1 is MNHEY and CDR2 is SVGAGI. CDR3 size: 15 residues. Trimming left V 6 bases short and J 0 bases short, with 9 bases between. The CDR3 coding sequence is TGTGCCAGCAGCCCGCGGGGCTCTGGGGCCAACGTCCTGACTTTC. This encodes CASSPRGSGANVLTF.

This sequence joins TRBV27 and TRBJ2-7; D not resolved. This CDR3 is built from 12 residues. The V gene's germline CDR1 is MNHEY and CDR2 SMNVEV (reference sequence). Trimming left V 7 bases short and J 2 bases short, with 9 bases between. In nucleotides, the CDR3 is TGTGCCAGCAAGGGCCGAACCTACGAGCAGTACTTC. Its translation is CASKGRTYEQYF.

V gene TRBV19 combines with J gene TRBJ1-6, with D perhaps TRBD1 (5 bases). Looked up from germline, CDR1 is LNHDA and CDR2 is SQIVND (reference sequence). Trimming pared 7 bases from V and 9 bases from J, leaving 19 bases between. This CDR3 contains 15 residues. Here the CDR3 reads CASTDVGGYVSPLHF. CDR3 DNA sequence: TGTGCCAGTACCGATGTCGGGGGGTATGTTTCACCCCTCCACTTT.

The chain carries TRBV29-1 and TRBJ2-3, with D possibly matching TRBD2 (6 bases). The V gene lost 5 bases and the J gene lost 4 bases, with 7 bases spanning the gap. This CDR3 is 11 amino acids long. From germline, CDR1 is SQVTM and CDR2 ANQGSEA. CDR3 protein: CSVRLADTQYF. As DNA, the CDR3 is TGCAGCGTTAGACTAGCAGATACGCAGTATTTT.

The CDR3 coding sequence is TGTGCCAGCAGCGTATTGGGAAACACTGAAGCTTTCTTT. This sequence encodes CASSVLGNTEAFF. The chain couples TRBV9 to TRBJ1-1, with no clear D. With 1 base removed from V and 2 bases from J, the gap between germline ends came to 6 bases. The CDR3 extends over 13 amino acids. Germline V gene lookup returns CDR1 SGDLS and CDR2 YYNGEE.

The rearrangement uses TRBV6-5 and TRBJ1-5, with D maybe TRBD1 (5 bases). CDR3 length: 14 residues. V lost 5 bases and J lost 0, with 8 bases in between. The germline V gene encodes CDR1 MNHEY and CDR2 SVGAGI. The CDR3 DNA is TGTGCCAGCAGTAGGGGAGATAGCAATCAGCCCCAGCATTTT. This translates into CASSRGDSNQPQHF.

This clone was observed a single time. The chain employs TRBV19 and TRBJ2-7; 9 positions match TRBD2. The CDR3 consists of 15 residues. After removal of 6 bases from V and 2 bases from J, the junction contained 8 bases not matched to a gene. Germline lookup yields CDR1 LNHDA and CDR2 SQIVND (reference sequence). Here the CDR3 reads CASRPGSGSTYEQYF. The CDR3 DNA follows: TGTGCCAGTAGACCCGGTAGCGGGAGTACCTACGAGCAGTACTTC.

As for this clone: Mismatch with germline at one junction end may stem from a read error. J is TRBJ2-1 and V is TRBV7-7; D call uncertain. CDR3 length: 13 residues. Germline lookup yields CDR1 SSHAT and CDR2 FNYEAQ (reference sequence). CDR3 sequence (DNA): TGTGCTAGCAGCTTAGAACTACACAATGAGCAGTTCTTC. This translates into CASSLELHNEQFF.

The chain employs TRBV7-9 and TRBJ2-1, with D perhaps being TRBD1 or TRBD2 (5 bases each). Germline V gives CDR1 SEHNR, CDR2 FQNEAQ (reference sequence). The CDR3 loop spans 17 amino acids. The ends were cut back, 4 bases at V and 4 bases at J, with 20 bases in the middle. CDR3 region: CASSSFRRVRTYNEQFF. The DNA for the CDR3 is TGTGCCAGCAGCTCCTTCCGCAGGGTTCGGACTTACAATGAGCAGTTCTTC.

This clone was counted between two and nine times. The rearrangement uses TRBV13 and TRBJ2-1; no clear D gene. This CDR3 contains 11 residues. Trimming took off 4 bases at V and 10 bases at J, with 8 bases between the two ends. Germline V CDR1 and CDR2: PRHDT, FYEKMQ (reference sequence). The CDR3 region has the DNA TGTGCCAGCAGCTCGATGTTCGAGCAGTTCTTC. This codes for CASSSMFEQFF.

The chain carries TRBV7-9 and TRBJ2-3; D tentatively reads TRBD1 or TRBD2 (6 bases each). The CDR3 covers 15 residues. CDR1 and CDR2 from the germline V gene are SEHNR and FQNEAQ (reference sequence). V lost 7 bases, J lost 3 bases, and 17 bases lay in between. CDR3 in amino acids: CASTRVGGATDTQYF. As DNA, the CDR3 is TGTGCCAGCACCCGAGTGGGGGGCGCGACAGATACGCAGTATTTT.

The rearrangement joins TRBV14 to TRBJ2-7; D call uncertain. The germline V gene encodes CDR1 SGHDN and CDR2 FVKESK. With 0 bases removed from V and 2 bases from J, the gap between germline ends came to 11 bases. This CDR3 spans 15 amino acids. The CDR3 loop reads CASSQDEALPYEQYF. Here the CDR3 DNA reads TGTGCCAGCAGCCAAGATGAGGCCCTCCCCTACGAGCAGTACTTC.

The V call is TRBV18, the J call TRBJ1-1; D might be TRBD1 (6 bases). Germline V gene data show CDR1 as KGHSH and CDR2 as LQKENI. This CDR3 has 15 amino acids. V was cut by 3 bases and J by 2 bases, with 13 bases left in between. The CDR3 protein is CASSPTGGTNTEAFF. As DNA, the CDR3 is TGTGCCAGCTCACCGACTGGGGGCACCAACACTGAAGCTTTCTTT.

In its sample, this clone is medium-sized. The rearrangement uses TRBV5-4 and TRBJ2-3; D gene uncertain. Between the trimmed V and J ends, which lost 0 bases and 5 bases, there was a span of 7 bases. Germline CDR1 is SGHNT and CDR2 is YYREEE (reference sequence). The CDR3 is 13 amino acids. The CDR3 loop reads CASSLGPQDTQYF. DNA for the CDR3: TGTGCCAGCAGCTTGGGGCCACAAGATACGCAGTATTTT.

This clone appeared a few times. CDR3 residues: CASSMGFLAGEQFF. DNA of the CDR3: TGTGCCAGTAGTATGGGGTTTCTAGCGGGCGAGCAGTTCTTC. J is TRBJ2-1 and V is TRBV19; TRBD2 matches at 8 bases. Germline CDR1 reads LNHDA; CDR2 reads SQIVND (reference sequence). The CDR3 consists of 14 residues. V was clipped by 3 bases and J by 10 bases; unmatched bases: 8. The full variable domain, completed using reference TRBV19 and TRBJ2-1, is DGGITQSPKYLFRKEGQNVTLSCEQNLNHDAMYWYRQDPGQGLRLIYYSQIVNDFQKGDIAEGYSVSREKKESFPLTVTSAQKNPTAFYLCASSMGFLAGEQFFGPGTRLTVL.

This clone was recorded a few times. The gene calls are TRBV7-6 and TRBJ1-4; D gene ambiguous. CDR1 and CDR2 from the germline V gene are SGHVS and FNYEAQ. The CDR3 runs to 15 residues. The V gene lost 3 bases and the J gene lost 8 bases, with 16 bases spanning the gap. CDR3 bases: TGTGCCAGCAGCTTCATCCCAAACACGGACGAAAAACTGTTTTTT. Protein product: CASSFIPNTDEKLFF.

Here the CDR3 DNA reads TGTGCCAGCAGCTTCGACAGCTCTGGTGGCTACACCTTC. It specifies CASSFDSSGGYTF. The chain is built from TRBV5-6 and TRBJ1-2; D possibly corresponds to TRBD1 (5 bases). The CDR3 is 13 amino acids. Trimming pared 2 bases from V and 7 bases from J, leaving 12 bases between. Germline V gives CDR1 SGHDT, CDR2 YYEEEE. Filled out from reference TRBV5-6 and TRBJ1-2, the complete variable domain reads DAGVTQSPTHLIKTRGQQVTLRCSPKSGHDTVSWYQQALGQGPQFIFQYYEEEERQRGNFPDRFSGHQFPNYSSELNVNALLLGDSALYLCASSFDSSGGYTFGSGTRLTVV.